The present T cell receptor beta chain was sequenced within a study of T-cell memory formation after mild COVID-19. Overall study results and limits: Later expanders leaned CD4+, whereas clones that contracted between day 15 and 85 were balanced CD4/CD8.

A single record per CDR3 protein comes from TCRdb applying MiXCR to the 5' RACE reads. The repertoire has approximately 150,000 distinct CDR3 sequences, roughly a fifth of them found once; the top ten carry around 2.5%. This clonotype occurred a few times. Its antigen remains unknown. The sequenced sample was PBMCs or a T cell subset sorted from them (not recorded which). The TCR was taken from an adult woman who had mild COVID-19 (a few samples of this study predate the infection). Cell type and time point are not known.

The DNA for the CDR3 is TGCAGTGCTATTGAGGGCTACACCTTC. It specifies CSAIEGYTF. The chain uses TRBV20-1 and TRBJ1-2; D is ambiguous. The V gene's germline CDR1 is DFQATT and CDR2 SNEGSKA (reference sequence). The length of the CDR3 is 9 residues. V lost 4 bases, J lost 8 bases, and 5 bases lay in between.